The source of this T cell receptor (beta chain) is a study of immune cell composition in non-small cell lung cancer. The study's findings and limits: Clones >0.5% enriched in tumour were rarer in adenocarcinoma (about 35%) than squamous (about 80%).

Produced via immunoSEQ multiplex PCR; TCRdb's table is partial and in-frame only. The sample holds more than 3,000 clones; nearly 80% are singletons and the top ten take about 13%. Normal lung was sampled as far from the tumour as possible, at least 3 cm. The germline V gene has CDR1 LNHDA and CDR2 SQIVND (reference sequence). V was pared by 3 bases and J by 5 bases, with 13 bases between. There are 14 residues in the CDR3. This clone was counted only a few times. Its antigen is as yet unknown. The receptor was isolated from a human donor with non-small cell lung cancer. The donor label of this sample is uncertain. The material sequenced was non-adjacent lung tissue. This rearrangement joins TRBV19 to TRBJ1-1; D might be TRBD1 (6 bases). In nucleotides, the CDR3 is TGTGCCAGTAGTATTGAGGGGGTAGCAACTGAAGCTTTCTTT. Encoded protein: CASSIEGVATEAFF. Complete variable domain (other parts from reference TRBV19 and TRBJ1-1): DGGITQSPKYLFRKEGQNVTLSCEQNLNHDAMYWYRQDPGQGLRLIYYSQIVNDFQKGDIAEGYSVSREKKESFPLTVTSAQKNPTAFYLCASSIEGVATEAFFGQGTRLTVV.